Presented here are 2 T cell receptor beta chains from one specimen sequenced in a study of chronic HIV infection and antiretroviral therapy. Each CDR3 protein gets one entry after TCRdb re-called the 5' RACE reads with MiXCR. The repertoire consists of 39,000 or so distinct CDR3 sequences, with more than 8% occurring once and the leading ten covering around 3%. The source material was peripheral blood. These receptors were obtained from an adult who had HIV and had not received antiretroviral therapy, or was an uninfected healthy control (not recorded which).

A note on this clonotype: One end of the junction is discordant with germline, which a read error may explain. V and J are TRBV9 and TRBJ1-3; unclear D gene. Per germline, CDR1 SGDLS and CDR2 YYNGEE. The CDR3 runs to 15 residues. CDR3 in DNA: TGTGCCAGCAATGGAGACGCAGAGTCTGGAAACACCGTATATTTT. This sequence encodes CASNGDAESGNTVYF. Variable domain in full (rest from reference TRBV9 and TRBJ1-3): DSGVTQTPKHLITATGQRVTLRCSPRSGDLSVYWYQQSLDQGLQFLIQYYNGEERAKGNILERFSAQQFPDLHSELNLSSLELGDSALYFCASNGDAESGNTVYFGEGSWLTVV.

This chain connects TRBV5-1 to TRBJ2-5; D might be TRBD1 (6 bases). Trimming shortened V by 2 bases and J by 2 bases, and 19 bases separated the two germline ends. Per the germline V gene, CDR1 is SGHRS and CDR2 is YFSETQ. The CDR3 is 17 residues long. CDR3: CASSFPRGGGLQETQYF. DNA of the CDR3: TGCGCCAGCAGCTTCCCCAGGGGTGGGGGCCTTCAAGAGACCCAGTACTTC.